Following are 29 T cell receptor beta chains from one sample sequenced in a study of CD8 T cells in Susac syndrome. RNA, at about 0.45 to 1 ug, was reverse transcribed with random hexamers. TCRdb processed the immunoSEQ multiplex PCR reads anew with MiXCR; each CDR3 protein has one entry. The sample includes some 260,000 distinct CDR3 sequences, approximately 81% of them seen just once. The source material was CD8+ T cells from PBMCs. These receptors originate from a human donor with multiple sclerosis.

This clonotype was recorded once. As DNA, the CDR3 is TGCGCCAGCAGCCAAGAAAGAGGCGGGAGAGGCGCAGATACGCAGTATTTT. Encoded protein: CASSQERGGRGADTQYF. V usage is TRBV4-1 and J usage is TRBJ2-3; 7 bases map to TRBD2. CDR3 length: 17 amino acids. V lost 0 bases, J lost 4 bases, and 10 bases stayed unmatched. Germline V CDR1 and CDR2: MGHRA, YSYEKL.

The V and J genes are TRBV12-3 or TRBV12-4 and TRBJ2-1; D gene unclear. Deletions cut 7 bases from V and 1 base from J, with 17 bases between. This CDR3 has 16 residues. The CDR3 coding sequence is TGTGCCAGCACCTCAGCACGCATTGGGTCCTACAATGAGCAGTTCTTC. Its translation: CASTSARIGSYNEQFF.

V is TRBV14 and J is TRBJ1-2, with 11 positions matching TRBD1. Trimming at V came to 1 base and at J to 5 bases, leaving 3 bases not matched to a gene. CDR1 is SGHDN and CDR2 is FVKESK in the germline V gene. This CDR3 region has 15 residues. CDR3 loop: CASSQADRGLYGYTF. The CDR3 DNA reads TGTGCCAGCAGCCAAGCGGACAGGGGGCTTTATGGCTACACCTTC.

The J gene is TRBJ1-3, the V gene TRBV25-1, with TRBD1 as a possible D gene (5 bases). The CDR3 covers 13 residues. Trimming pared 8 bases from V and 1 base from J, leaving 9 bases between. Germline V gene sequence: CDR1 MGHDK, CDR2 SYGVNS. CDR3 loop: CASAWGSGNTIYF. CDR3 nucleotides: TGTGCCAGCGCCTGGGGGTCTGGAAACACCATATATTTT.

The chain combines TRBV7-9 with TRBJ1-2; 8 bases are shared with TRBD1. The junction had 8 bases not matched to a gene; V was cut back by 5 bases and J by 6 bases. The CDR3 sequence is 14 residues long. Germline V gives CDR1 SEHNR, CDR2 FQNEAQ (reference sequence). The CDR3 DNA reads TGTGCCAGCAGCGCCCGGGACAGGAAGGATGGCTACACCTTC. This gives the protein CASSARDRKDGYTF.

This clonotype was picked up a small number of times. This chain connects TRBV6-1 to TRBJ2-7; D is uncertain. Germline V gene data show CDR1 as MNHNS and CDR2 as SASEGT. The CDR3 consists of 13 residues. Trimming shortened V by 3 bases and J by 4 bases, and 10 bases separated the two germline ends. Here the CDR3 reads CASSDLGVYEQYF. The DNA for the CDR3 is TGTGCCAGCAGTGATCTCGGAGTTTACGAGCAGTACTTC.

The V gene is TRBV5-4, the J gene TRBJ2-1; possibly TRBD2 for D (6 bases). V gave up 1 base and J gave up 0 bases, with 11 bases separating them. The CDR3 sequence is 16 residues long. Germline V CDR1 and CDR2: SGHNT, YYREEE (reference sequence). Here the CDR3 DNA reads TGTGCCAGCAGCTTGTCCAGGCGGGGCTCCTACAATGAGCAGTTCTTC. Its protein is CASSLSRRGSYNEQFF.

This chain links TRBV7-6 with TRBJ1-1; D is uncertain. CDR1 and CDR2 from the germline V gene are SGHVS and FNYEAQ. V was trimmed by 5 bases and J by 3 bases, leaving 10 bases between them. The CDR3 runs to 13 residues. CDR3 sequence reads: CASSLNPDTEAFF. CDR3 sequence (DNA): TGTGCCAGCAGCCTAAACCCGGACACTGAAGCTTTCTTT.

Comment on this clonotype: One junction end disagrees with the germline gene, perhaps due to a read error. This chain connects TRBV28 to TRBJ2-7; D perhaps matches TRBD1 (5 bases). The CDR3 loop spans 14 amino acids. In germline, CDR1 is MDHEN, CDR2 SYDVKM. The CDR3 DNA reads as TGTGCCAGCACTTTAACGACAGAGTCCTACGAGCAGTACTTC. Protein: CASTLTTESYEQYF.

A single count supports this clonotype. The rearrangement joins TRBV30 to TRBJ2-1, with TRBD2 matching over 7 bases. This CDR3 region has 16 residues. Germline lookup yields CDR1 GTSNPN and CDR2 SVGIG (reference sequence). The trim removed 3 bases at V and 5 bases at J, leaving 13 bases unmatched. CDR3 sequence (DNA): TGTGCCTGGAGACACGCCTTAAGCGGGATAGACAATGAGCAGTTCTTC. Its protein is CAWRHALSGIDNEQFF. The whole variable domain, filled in from reference TRBV30 and TRBJ2-1, reads SQTIHQWPATLVQPVGSPLSLECTVEGTSNPNLYWYRQAAGRGLQLLFYSVGIGQISSEVPQNLSASRPQDRQFILSSKKLLLSDSGFYLCAWRHALSGIDNEQFFGPGTRLTVL.

This chain uses TRBV19 with TRBJ2-7; 11 bases match TRBD1. Germline V gene lookup returns CDR1 LNHDA and CDR2 SQIVND (reference sequence). The CDR3 runs 15 residues. V shed 3 bases, J shed 7 bases, and the junction held 8 bases outside the gene matches. The chain's CDR3 is CASSITGTGGREQYF. The CDR3 nucleotides read TGTGCCAGTAGTATCACCGGGACAGGGGGACGAGAGCAGTACTTC.

The chain uses TRBV3-1 and TRBJ2-7; possibly TRBD1 or TRBD2 for D (5 bases each). Trimming shortened V by 4 bases and J by 2 bases, and 15 bases separated the two germline ends. The V gene's germline CDR1 is LGHDT and CDR2 YNNKEL (reference sequence). The CDR3 has 15 residues. CDR3 coding DNA: TGTGCCAGCAGCCCTGCTGAGGGGCTACCCTACGAGCAGTACTTC. Translating gives CASSPAEGLPYEQYF.

This clonotype was seen more than once but under ten times. The chain joins TRBV4-2 to TRBJ1-1, with D possibly being TRBD1 (6 bases). CDR3 size: 15 residues. Germline loops: CDR1 LGHNA, CDR2 YNFKEQ. Trimming took 1 base from V and 4 from J, leaving 13 bases between them. The CDR3: CASSQGSGTSTEAFF. In DNA, the CDR3 is TGTGCCAGCAGCCAAGGTTCAGGGACAAGCACTGAAGCTTTCTTT.

This chain joins TRBV12-3 or TRBV12-4 and TRBJ1-5; TRBD1 matches at 7 bases. V dropped 2 bases and J dropped 1; count of bases not matched to a gene: 5. The CDR3 runs 16 residues. CDR3 in amino acids: CASSLRIRGSNQPQHF. As DNA, the CDR3 is TGTGCCAGCAGTTTAAGGATCAGGGGGAGCAATCAGCCCCAGCATTTT.

The chain carries TRBV5-4 and TRBJ2-3; 9 positions match TRBD2. This CDR3 contains 15 residues. Germline CDR1 is SGHNT and CDR2 is YYREEE (reference sequence). With V trimmed by 0 bases and J by 4 bases, 3 bases remained unmatched. In nucleotides, the CDR3 is TGTGCCAGCAGCTTGGGCGCGGGAGGGCCAGATACGCAGTATTTT. This encodes CASSLGAGGPDTQYF.

This clonotype was counted only a few times. V and J are TRBV30 and TRBJ2-7; D gene ambiguous. Germline V lookup: CDR1 GTSNPN, CDR2 SVGIG (reference sequence). The CDR3 has 13 residues. Trimming took 0 bases from V and 5 from J, leaving 11 bases between them. CDR3 region: CAWSVGPPHEQYF. CDR3 DNA sequence: TGTGCCTGGAGTGTAGGCCCCCCCCACGAGCAGTACTTC.

The V and J genes are TRBV4-1 and TRBJ2-7, with a possible D match to TRBD2 (5 bases). Germline V gene sequence: CDR1 MGHRA, CDR2 YSYEKL. Trimming removed 1 base from V and 9 bases from J, with 19 bases in between. This CDR3 is 15 amino acids long. CDR3 in DNA: TGCGCCAGCAGCCAAGGGACGGGCACATTGGGAGCGCAGTACTTC. Protein sequence: CASSQGTGTLGAQYF.

This clonotype was counted a single time. The chain has TRBV27 and TRBJ2-5; 9 bases match TRBD2. Germline lookup yields CDR1 MNHEY and CDR2 SMNVEV (reference sequence). The CDR3 has 16 residues. Trimming removed 1 base from V and 0 bases from J; junction bases left unmatched: 3. This CDR3 reads CASSLLTSGYQETQYF. The CDR3 DNA follows: TGTGCCAGCAGTTTATTAACTAGCGGGTACCAAGAGACCCAGTACTTC.

The rearrangement joins TRBV12-3 or TRBV12-4 to TRBJ2-5, with 8 nucleotides matching TRBD1. V lost 7 bases and J lost 5; bases outside the gene matches: 6. This CDR3 is 13 amino acids long. The CDR3 spells CASTDRGSETQYF. The CDR3 bases are TGTGCCAGCACCGACAGGGGCAGCGAGACCCAGTACTTC.

This clonotype was picked up one time. The chain carries TRBV30 and TRBJ2-1; 7 bases fit TRBD2. From germline, CDR1 is GTSNPN and CDR2 SVGIG (reference sequence). This CDR3 region has 14 residues. V lost 4 bases and J lost 4; bases outside the gene matches: 7. CDR3 residues: CAWTGLGGYNEQFF. CDR3 bases: TGTGCCTGGACCGGACTAGGTGGATACAATGAGCAGTTCTTC.

V and J are TRBV6-5 and TRBJ1-2, with D unclear. Germline-derived CDR1 and CDR2 are MNHEY and SVGAGI. The V end was cut by 2 bases, the J end by 8 bases, with 12 bases between. This CDR3 is 13 amino acids long. The CDR3 DNA follows: TGTGCCAGCAGTTACGAAGGAGGAGAGGGCTACACCTTC. Amino acids: CASSYEGGEGYTF.

CDR3 region: CASSLVASHPPYEQYF. CDR3 in DNA: TGTGCCAGCAGCTTAGTGGCTAGCCATCCTCCCTACGAGCAGTACTTC. The chain uses TRBV7-6 and TRBJ2-7; TRBD2 is a possible D gene (5 bases). Germline CDR1 and CDR2: SGHVS and FNYEAQ. Trimming took off 1 base at V and 2 bases at J, with 15 bases between the two ends. The CDR3 spans 16 residues.

The CDR3 DNA is TGTGCCAGCAGCGTAGAAGTTAGGACTAGTACCGATACGCAGTATTTT. It specifies CASSVEVRTSTDTQYF. The chain combines TRBV9 with TRBJ2-3; 7 positions agree with TRBD2. Unmatched junction bases numbered 10, after V lost 0 bases and J lost 6 bases. CDR1 is SGDLS and CDR2 is YYNGEE in the germline V gene. The CDR3 covers 16 residues.

This chain connects TRBV18 to TRBJ1-4; D is unclear. The length of the CDR3 is 15 residues. The germline V gene has CDR1 KGHSH and CDR2 LQKENI. V was clipped by 5 bases and J by 1 base, with 11 bases between them. This CDR3 is CASSWPAGTNEKLFF. The CDR3 bases are TGTGCCAGCTCATGGCCGGCAGGAACTAATGAAAAACTGTTTTTT.

This chain uses TRBV5-6 with TRBJ2-2; D gene ambiguous. Per the germline V gene, CDR1 is SGHDT and CDR2 is YYEEEE. The CDR3 is 15 residues long. Trimming stripped 1 base from V and 6 bases from J, with 13 bases between. Written as DNA, the CDR3 is TGTGCCAGCAGCTTGCATGGGTGGTTCGCCGGGGAGCTGTTTTTT. Protein product: CASSLHGWFAGELFF.

This chain links TRBV27 with TRBJ2-7, with D unclear. The V end was cut by 5 bases, the J end by 4 bases, with 15 bases between. Germline CDR1 is MNHEY and CDR2 is SMNVEV (reference sequence). The CDR3 is 14 residues long. CDR3: CASSQKETSYEQYF. Here the CDR3 DNA reads TGTGCCAGCAGTCAGAAGGAAACTTCGTACGAGCAGTACTTC.

V is TRBV20-1 and J is TRBJ2-5; D is uncertain. The CDR3 length is 15 residues. In germline, CDR1 is DFQATT, CDR2 SNEGSKA (reference sequence). The V gene lost 0 bases and the J gene lost 0 bases, with 11 bases spanning the gap. The DNA for the CDR3 is TGCAGTGCTAGAGATCATTGGATGTACCAAGAGACCCAGTACTTC. Its translation is CSARDHWMYQETQYF.

The rearrangement uses TRBV11-2 and TRBJ2-1; 7 positions match TRBD2. Germline V gene data show CDR1 as SGHAT and CDR2 as FQNNGV. This CDR3 comprises 14 residues. V was pared by 3 bases and J by 8 bases, with 7 bases of the junction left unmatched. This chain's CDR3 is CASSFGRARDEQFF. As DNA, the CDR3 is TGTGCCAGCAGCTTTGGGAGGGCCCGCGATGAGCAGTTCTTC.

The chain recombines TRBV20-1 with TRBJ2-7, with 7 bases identical to TRBD1. V trimming: 0 bases; J trimming: 2 bases; junction bases outside the gene matches: 7. CDR3 length: 15 residues. The germline V gene encodes CDR1 DFQATT and CDR2 SNEGSKA (reference sequence). CDR3 region: CSARDPRGPAYEQYF. The CDR3 DNA sequence: TGCAGTGCTAGAGATCCGAGGGGGCCTGCCTACGAGCAGTACTTC.